This T cell receptor (beta chain) was sequenced for a study of shared clonotypes between healthy human individuals. Study conclusions and caveats: The rarefaction results pointed to incomplete sorted-subset sequencing despite large depth. Generation of non-shared clonotypes was less probable than generation of clonotypes shared by all four donors.

This clone showed up just once. Its antigen is still unknown. DNA at roughly 0.2 ug, tens of thousands of T cell genomes, went into sorted-subset replicate PCRs. Profiled with immunoSEQ multiplex PCR; TCRdb holds only in-frame clones, not every one. The data contain fewer than 200,000 clones, approximately 95% of them singletons. CDR1 WNHNN and CDR2 SYGVQD come from the germline V gene (reference sequence). The CDR3 contains 13 residues. Trimming cost V 3 bases and J 1 base, with 5 bases left between them. The specimen was naive CD4+ T cells sorted from blood. As for subset: CD45RA+ positively selected. This chain uses TRBV10-1 with TRBJ2-3; D remains unclear. The source of this sequence is a woman between 25 and 40 years old in good health. CDR3 DNA: TGCGCCAGCAGTGATCCCGGCACAGATACGCAGTATTTT. Translation: CASSDPGTDTQYF.